The sequence of this T cell receptor beta chain was determined in a study of blood T cell repertoires in COVID-19. Germline CDR1 and CDR2: LGHNA and YSLEER. The CDR3 extends over 13 amino acids. Deletions cut 0 bases from V and 12 bases from J, with 13 bases between. Assay: immunoSEQ multiplex PCR; the TCRdb copy retains only in-frame clones and omits some. Of some 260,000 clones detected, around 89% appear once; the ten largest clones hold about 0.99%. The specimen was peripheral blood. The receptor's source is a woman aged 40 to 55 who had recovered from COVID-19. The V call is TRBV4-3, the J call TRBJ2-3, with TRBD2 as a possible D gene (6 bases). The CDR3 protein is CASSQENGGVQYF. CDR3 bases: TGCGCCAGCAGCCAAGAGAACGGCGGGGTACAGTATTTT.